The 20 T cell receptor beta chains in this list originate from one sample, sequenced in a study of blood T cells in healthy people across ages. The authors ran a second PCR of roughly 6 to 12 cycles using a sample-barcoded 5' primer and a J-beta primer mix. TCRdb independently ran MiXCR on the 5' RACE reads; one entry per CDR3 protein. The data hold about 810,000 distinct CDR3 sequences, with about 34% observed a single time. Sample: blood. The receptor set was obtained from a man between 18 and 35 years old in good health.

This clonotype was counted between two and nine times. V gene TRBV7-2 combines with J gene TRBJ2-7; 8 bases map to TRBD1. Germline loops: CDR1 SGHTA, CDR2 FQGNSA. The CDR3 consists of 14 residues. The V gene end was trimmed by 5 bases and the J gene end by 5 bases; junction bases not matched to a gene: 8. CDR3 region: CASSNGQGSHEQYF. CDR3 in DNA: TGTGCCAGCAGCAATGGACAGGGTTCCCACGAGCAGTACTTC.

Note on this clonotype: A read error may be the cause here, since a much bigger clone is one base away. The chain joins TRBV6-2 or TRBV6-3 to TRBJ2-5, with D perhaps assigned TRBD1 or TRBD2 (5 bases each). The J call could be wrong; TRBJ2-7 is a better fit for the DNA end. CDR1 and CDR2 (germline): MNHEY, SVGEGT. The CDR3 consists of 14 residues. As DNA, the CDR3 is TGTGCCAGCAGTTACATGCAGGGACCCTACGAGCAGTACTTC. Encoded protein: CASSYMQGPYEQYF.

In its sample, this clonotype was seen a few times. The chain has TRBV6-2 or TRBV6-3 and TRBJ2-7; D not certain. The CDR3 length is 12 residues. Germline values: CDR1 MNHEY, CDR2 SVGEGT. Trimming shortened V by 2 bases and J by 3 bases, and 5 bases separated the two germline ends. Here the CDR3 DNA reads TGTGCCAGCAGTTACAATGACTACGAGCAGTACTTC. Protein product: CASSYNDYEQYF.

Details on this clonotype: A read error is possible here, since a much larger clone lies one base away. The chain employs TRBV20-1 and TRBJ2-1; weak D call: TRBD2 (5 bases). There are 15 residues in the CDR3. Germline V CDR1 and CDR2: DFQATT, SNEGSKA (reference sequence). CDR3: CGALRASAPNNEQFF. In DNA form, the CDR3 reads TGCGGTGCCCTGAGGGCCTCCGCCCCCAACAATGAGCAGTTCTTC.

This clonotype appeared a few times. The chain employs TRBV20-1 and TRBJ1-5; TRBD1 agrees at 7 bases. CDR3 length equals 11 residues. V trimming: 4 bases; J trimming: 11 bases; junction bases outside the gene matches: 5. Germline values: CDR1 DFQATT, CDR2 SNEGSKA (reference sequence). This CDR3 reads CSATRDSAQHF. DNA for the CDR3: TGCAGTGCTACCCGGGACAGCGCCCAGCATTTT.

As regards this clonotype: Since a much larger clone is just one base distant, this may be a read error. The chain recombines TRBV2 with TRBJ2-5, with D hard to call. CDR1 is SNHLY and CDR2 is FYNNEI in the germline V gene. V shed 3 bases and J shed 13 bases, with 12 bases lying between them. This CDR3 comprises 11 residues. CDR3 sequence reads: CASSDRYERYF. In nucleotides, the CDR3 is TGTGCCAGCAGTGACCGCTACGAGCGGTACTTC.

This clonotype has only a few counts. J is TRBJ1-4 and V is TRBV12-3 or TRBV12-4; 8 nucleotides agree with TRBD1. The CDR3 runs to 12 residues. V lost 6 bases to trimming and J lost 14 bases; unmatched junction nucleotides: 8. This chain's CDR3 is CASRGTGSVLFF. For the CDR3, the DNA is TGTGCCAGCAGGGGGACAGGTTCGGTCCTGTTTTTT.

At least ten counts were recorded for this clonotype. The CDR3 loop is CASSQLAGPAIDTQYF. CDR3 bases: TGTGCCAGCAGCCAACTAGCGGGGCCCGCGATAGATACGCAGTATTTT. This chain links TRBV3-1 with TRBJ2-3; 9 nucleotides line up with TRBD2. Germline CDR1 is LGHDT and CDR2 is YNNKEL (reference sequence). The CDR3 has 16 amino acids. V lost 2 bases, J lost 5 bases, and 8 bases stayed unmatched.

This chain connects TRBV27 to TRBJ2-5; 8 bases match TRBD1. Germline trimming cut 6 bases from V and 3 bases from J; bases unmatched to any gene: 9. Germline CDR1 reads MNHEY; CDR2 reads SMNVEV (reference sequence). CDR3 length: 15 residues. The DNA of the CDR3 is TGTGCCAGCAGCCACAGACAGGGGCGAGAAGAGACCCAGTACTTC. Protein sequence: CASSHRQGREETQYF.

There are a few counts of this clonotype. V usage is TRBV12-3 or TRBV12-4 and J usage is TRBJ1-6, with a possible D match to TRBD1 (6 bases). V lost 7 bases, J lost 6 bases, and 22 bases lay in between. The CDR3 contains 17 residues. The CDR3 loop reads CASTQPQGAGVNSPLHF. CDR3 in DNA: TGTGCCAGCACCCAACCTCAAGGGGCAGGGGTTAATTCACCCCTCCACTTT.

The sample holds many counts of this clonotype. The chain recombines TRBV5-1 with TRBJ2-1; the match to TRBD1 covers 10 bases. Germline assignment: CDR1 SGHRS and CDR2 YFSETQ. The CDR3 has 14 amino acids. V was clipped by 4 bases and J by 8 bases; unmatched bases: 6. CDR3 DNA: TGCGCCAGCAGCCATCCCGGGACAGGGGATGAGCAGTTCTTC. It codes for CASSHPGTGDEQFF.

In its sample, this clonotype was seen many times. The chain employs TRBV5-1 and TRBJ2-7; D not certain. Germline loops: CDR1 SGHRS, CDR2 YFSETQ. V was cut by 0 bases and J by 6 bases, with 19 bases left in between. CDR3 length: 16 amino acids. The CDR3 sequence is CASSLAVDGIRAEQYF. The DNA of the CDR3 is TGCGCCAGCAGCTTGGCAGTCGACGGTATAAGGGCCGAGCAGTACTTC.

The chain joins TRBV5-1 to TRBJ2-1; TRBD2 matches at 9 bases. Germline CDR1 is SGHRS and CDR2 is YFSETQ. Losses at the gene ends were 5 bases for V and 9 bases for J; bases not matched to a gene: 15. This CDR3 contains 16 residues. CDR3 sequence (DNA): TGCGCCAGCAGGGCCCCTTTTAGCGGGGGTCCCGGTGAGCAGTTCTTC. Residues: CASRAPFSGGPGEQFF.

The V and J genes are TRBV10-3 and TRBJ1-5; D call uncertain. CDR3 length: 15 residues. V lost 3 bases to trimming and J lost 4 bases, with 13 bases between them. Germline lookup yields CDR1 ENHRY and CDR2 SYGVKD. CDR3 in amino acids: CAISDSVLGNQPQHF. DNA for the CDR3: TGTGCCATCAGTGACTCGGTTTTGGGAAATCAGCCCCAGCATTTT.

This clonotype was counted ten times or more. The chain has TRBV9 and TRBJ2-3; D gene ambiguous. The germline V and J ends were trimmed by 6 bases and 4 bases, with 3 bases remaining between them. This CDR3 comprises 10 residues. Per germline, CDR1 SGDLS and CDR2 YYNGEE. The CDR3 region is CASIPDTQYF. The CDR3 DNA follows: TGTGCCAGCATTCCAGATACGCAGTATTTT.

This chain uses TRBV6-6 with TRBJ1-6; maybe TRBD1 (5 bases). CDR1 is MNHNY and CDR2 is SVGAGI in the germline V gene (reference sequence). V lost 5 bases and J lost 4, with 9 bases in between. CDR3 length equals 14 residues. The DNA of the CDR3 is TGTGCCAGCAGTCCGACAGCATATAATTCACCCCTCCACTTT. Translation: CASSPTAYNSPLHF.

J is TRBJ2-7 and V is TRBV7-9; no definite D call. The V end lost 3 bases, the J end lost 7 bases, and 22 bases lay between the germline ends. Germline V gene sequence: CDR1 SEHNR, CDR2 FQNEAQ (reference sequence). The CDR3 has 16 amino acids. The CDR3 coding sequence is TGTGCCAGCAGCTTGGGTATCACCAGCTCCTACAATGAGCAGTACTTC. Protein sequence: CASSLGITSSYNEQYF.

At least ten counts were recorded for this clonotype. The V and J genes are TRBV7-2 and TRBJ2-5; 8 nucleotides line up with TRBD2. V was clipped by 1 base and J by 2 bases; unmatched bases: 6. The germline gives CDR1 SGHTA, CDR2 FQGNSA. The CDR3 spans 16 residues. In DNA, the CDR3 is TGTGCCAGCAGCTTAGTTGGGCGGGGGGATCAAGAGACCCAGTACTTC. Residues: CASSLVGRGDQETQYF. Full variable domain (rest looked up from reference TRBV7-2 and TRBJ2-5): GAGVSQSPSNKVTEKGKDVELRCDPISGHTALYWYRQSLGQGLEFLIYFQGNSAPDKSGLPSDRFSAERTGGSVSTLTIQRTQQEDSAVYLCASSLVGRGDQETQYFGPGTRLLVL.

Of note for this clonotype: This could be a read error, since a much larger clone is one nucleotide away. The V and J genes are TRBV7-9 and TRBJ2-5; weak D call: TRBD1 (5 bases). The J call is uncertain, as TRBJ2-7 better fits the DNA end. CDR1 is SEHNR and CDR2 is FQNEAQ in the germline V gene (reference sequence). There are 16 residues in the CDR3. CDR3 sequence reads: CASSLDGLRQTCEQYF. The CDR3 DNA is TGTGCCAGCAGCTTAGATGGTCTTCGACAGACCTGCGAGCAGTACTTC.

The chain employs TRBV20-1 and TRBJ2-7, with a possible D match to TRBD2 (6 bases). Trimming left V 3 bases short and J 0 bases short, with 15 bases between. Germline CDR1 is DFQATT and CDR2 is SNEGSKA (reference sequence). This CDR3 spans 15 amino acids. The CDR3: CSARDPAGGSYEQYF. In nucleotides, the CDR3 is TGCAGTGCTAGGGATCCGGCCGGGGGCTCCTACGAGCAGTACTTC.